This is a list of T cell receptor beta chains from one sample in a study of CD8 T cells in Susac syndrome. TCRdb re-called the immunoSEQ multiplex PCR reads with MiXCR, one entry per CDR3 protein. This table has 150,000 to 200,000 distinct CDR3 sequences, 95% appearing once. The sample was CD4+ T cells from PBMCs. These receptors all come from a human donor with multiple sclerosis. Both conserved end residues are part of each CDR3. The D gene is left open where the match is weak. Expanded clones get a size class; other rows say once, few or many, or leave the size out.

j_gene | v_gene | abundance | d_gene | CDR3nt | CDR3aa
TRBJ2-3 | TRBV29-1 | NA | TRBD2 | TGCAGCGTGGGGGGACTAGCGACCTGGGATACGCAGTATTTT | CSVGGLATWDTQYF
TRBJ1-4 | TRBV11-3 | NA | TRBD1 | TGTGCCAGCAGCTCCAACAGGGGTTATACCGAAAAACTGTTTTTT | CASSSNRGYTEKLFF
TRBJ2-5 | TRBV27 | NA | TRBD2 | TGTGCCAGCAGATTCCTCGGGGGGGCCAGGGAGACCCAGTACTTC | CASRFLGGARETQYF
TRBJ1-2 | TRBV30 | once | TRBD1 | TGTGCCTGGAGTGTGGACAGGGCTAGGAACTATGGCTACACCTTC | CAWSVDRARNYGYTF
TRBJ1-5 | TRBV24-1 | NA | NA | TGTGCCACCCAACGAGAGGGCAGAGATCAGCCCCAGCATTTT | CATQREGRDQPQHF
TRBJ2-7 | TRBV20-1 | NA | TRBD1 | TGCAGTGCAAAAACGGGACAGGGGGCCCACGAGCAGTACTTC | CSAKTGQGAHEQYF
TRBJ2-1 | TRBV20-1 | NA | NA | TGCAGTGCCGCCCAGCGGCCCAACCGACCCGGGGCCTTC | CSAAQRPNRPGAF
TRBJ2-1 | TRBV9 | NA | NA | TGTGCCAGCAGCGTCGGACTCCTTAATGAGCAGTTCTTC | CASSVGLLNEQFF
TRBJ2-1 | TRBV20-1 | NA | NA | TGCAGTGTTTTAAGGTCCTACAATGAGCAGTTCTTC | CSVLRSYNEQFF
TRBJ1-1 | TRBV27 | NA | NA | TGTGCCAGCCGGGGCAGCGGGAACACTGAAGCTTTCTTT | CASRGSGNTEAFF
TRBJ1-5 | TRBV24-1 | NA | NA | TGTGCCACCAGTGATCCCATAGTAAATCAGCCCCAGCATTTT | CATSDPIVNQPQHF
TRBJ1-2 | TRBV20-1 | NA | NA | TGCAGTGCTAGTAGGTCGACGGACTATGGCTACACCTTC | CSASRSTDYGYTF
TRBJ2-3 | TRBV5-6 | NA | TRBD2 | TGTGCCAGCAGCTTGCCAGCGGGGGTCACAGATACGCAGTATTTT | CASSLPAGVTDTQYF
TRBJ2-3 | TRBV29-1 | NA | NA | TGCAGCGTAATGGGAATACGAGAATCTAGCACAGATACGCAGTATTTT | CSVMGIRESSTDTQYF
TRBJ2-7 | TRBV30 | once | NA | TGTGCCTGGAGAGGGAGTTGGAGCTCCTACGAGCAGTACTTC | CAWRGSWSSYEQYF
TRBJ2-5 | TRBV29-1 | NA | NA | TGCAGCGTTCGGGGGAGCCAGTCGGCCCCTCAAGAGACCCAGTACTTC | CSVRGSQSAPQETQYF
TRBJ2-5 | TRBV5-1 | NA | NA | TGCGCCAGCAGCTCACAGCGTCAAGAGACCCAGTACTTC | CASSSQRQETQYF
TRBJ2-1 | TRBV20-1 | NA | NA | TGCAGTGCTAGAGATGGGACCACAGGCAACAATGAGCAGTTCTTC | CSARDGTTGNNEQFF
TRBJ1-2 | TRBV4-3 | NA | NA | TGCGCCAGCAGCCGTCGGGGTTACTATGGCTACACCTTC | CASSRRGYYGYTF
TRBJ2-6 | TRBV10-3 | NA | NA | TGTGCCATCAGTGAGTCCCGAAACTCTGGGGCCAACGTCCTGACTTTC | CAISESRNSGANVLTF
TRBJ2-2 | TRBV5-1 | NA | NA | TGCGCCAGCAGCTTGGTGTGGACTGGGAACACCGGGGAGCTGTTTTTT | CASSLVWTGNTGELFF
TRBJ2-7 | TRBV7-9 | NA | NA | TGTGCCAGCACGTGGAGGAGCTCCTACGAGCAGTACTTC | CASTWRSSYEQYF
TRBJ1-1 | TRBV30 | NA | NA | TGTGCCTGGAAGGGCTTCACTGAAGCTTTCTTT | CAWKGFTEAFF
TRBJ1-6 | TRBV9 | NA | TRBD1 | TGTGCCAGCCGGACAGGGACCTATAATTCACCCCTCCACTTT | CASRTGTYNSPLHF
TRBJ1-2 | TRBV4-3 | NA | TRBD1 | TGCGCCAGCAGCCAAGTACCGAGACAGGGCGCGTACACCTTC | CASSQVPRQGAYTF
TRBJ2-1 | TRBV3-1 | NA | TRBD2 | TGTGCCAGCAGCCCTTCCCCTCTAGCGGGGGGGCTCAATGAGCAGTTCTTC | CASSPSPLAGGLNEQFF
TRBJ1-1 | TRBV20-1 | NA | NA | TGCAGTGCTAGAAGGCGTAGGGCTGAAGCTTTCTTT | CSARRRRAEAFF
TRBJ2-1 | TRBV28 | NA | TRBD1 | TGTGCCAGCAGTTCGACAGGGTACAATGAGCAGTTCTTC | CASSSTGYNEQFF
TRBJ2-1 | TRBV5-1 | NA | NA | TGCGCCAGCAGCTTGAGCACTTCCCCAAACAATGAGCAGTTCTTC | CASSLSTSPNNEQFF
TRBJ2-1 | TRBV5-1 | NA | TRBD2 | TGCGCCAGCAGGGTAGCGGGGACCTACAATGAGCAGTTCTTC | CASRVAGTYNEQFF
TRBJ2-1 | TRBV12-3/TRBV12-4 | NA | NA | TGTGCCAGCAAGGGGCGGGGATCCTACAATGAGCAGTTCTTC | CASKGRGSYNEQFF
TRBJ1-2 | TRBV4-3 | NA | NA | TGCGCCAGCAGCCAAGATACCCGTATCTATGGCTACACCTTC | CASSQDTRIYGYTF
TRBJ2-1 | TRBV28 | NA | NA | TGTGCCAGCAGTTCACCCTCGAGAGAGCGTGAGCAGTTCTTC | CASSSPSREREQFF
TRBJ1-1 | TRBV4-1 | NA | NA | TGCGCCAGCAGCCAAGATCCGCAGGGTGACACTGAAGCTTTCTTT | CASSQDPQGDTEAFF
TRBJ2-1 | TRBV30 | NA | NA | TGTGCCTGGAGCCCACCCTACAATGAGCAGTTCTTC | CAWSPPYNEQFF
TRBJ2-3 | TRBV15 | NA | NA | TGTGCCACCTCAGAGGGACTCCACGGCACAGATACGCAGTATTTT | CATSEGLHGTDTQYF
TRBJ2-1 | TRBV7-9 | once | NA | TGTGCCAGCAGCCCCCGGGCCACGATCCCCAACAATGAGCAGTTCTTC | CASSPRATIPNNEQFF
TRBJ2-3 | TRBV4-1 | NA | TRBD2 | TGCGCCAGCAGCCAAGCTAGCGGGGGGGCCTCGGATACGCAGTATTTT | CASSQASGGASDTQYF
TRBJ2-1 | TRBV28 | NA | NA | TGTGCCAGCAGTCGGATCCTGGGACCTTTCAATGAGCAGTTCTTC | CASSRILGPFNEQFF
TRBJ2-3 | TRBV4-1 | NA | NA | TGCGCCAGCAGCCACACTGGGGGGAAACCGGGGAATACGCAGTATTTT | CASSHTGGKPGNTQYF
TRBJ2-6 | TRBV9 | NA | NA | TGTGCCAGCAGCTCCTCCACTGGGGCCAACGTCCTGACTTTC | CASSSSTGANVLTF
TRBJ2-3 | TRBV4-1 | NA | TRBD2 | TGCGCCAGCAGCCAAGTTGTAGCGGGGCGCACAGATACGCAGTATTTT | CASSQVVAGRTDTQYF
TRBJ2-5 | TRBV7-2 | NA | NA | TGTGCCAGCAGCCCTAAGGGGTACCAAGAGACCCAGTACTTC | CASSPKGYQETQYF
TRBJ2-1 | TRBV4-1 | NA | TRBD2 | TGCGCCAGCAGCTTCCAGCGGGGGGGCTTCTACAATGAGCAGTTCTTC | CASSFQRGGFYNEQFF
TRBJ1-1 | TRBV3-1 | NA | NA | TGTGCCAGCAGCCAAGAAGTCGGGTCCGGGGGTGAAGCTTTCTTT | CASSQEVGSGGEAFF
TRBJ2-1 | TRBV12-3/TRBV12-4 | NA | TRBD1 | TGTGCCAGCAGCCCACCGGGACAGCAATACAATGAGCAGTTCTTC | CASSPPGQQYNEQFF
TRBJ2-1 | TRBV20-1 | NA | NA | TGCAGTGCTAGTGGGGGGCGGTTCTCCAATGAGCAGTTCTTC | CSASGGRFSNEQFF
TRBJ1-2 | TRBV20-1 | NA | TRBD1 | TGCAGTGCTTTGAGAGACAGGGGACGATACTATGGCTACACCTTC | CSALRDRGRYYGYTF